A selection of T cell receptor beta chains follows, all from one sample in a study of shared clonotypes between healthy human individuals. Libraries were prepared by immunoSEQ multiplex PCR; TCRdb keeps only in-frame clonotypes and omits some of them. The top ten hold 1.5% to 2% of the sample, which has 550,000 to 700,000 clones, 73% seen once. Sequenced sample: memory CD4+ T cells sorted from blood. The receptors derive from a woman aged 30 to 39 in good health. Each CDR3 is given with its conserved first and last residue. Fields, in order: V gene, clone size, D gene, J gene, CDR3 protein, CDR3 DNA. The D gene is left open where the match is weak. Some rows have no size entry. The others give once, few or many, or a class for an expanded clone.

TRBV5-4,.,.,TRBJ2-2,CASSLYGGRGGELFF,TGTGCCAGCAGCTTGTACGGGGGGCGCGGCGGGGAGCTGTTTTTT
TRBV7-2,.,TRBD2,TRBJ2-2,CASSYDFSGRLRDTGELFF,TGTGCCAGCAGCTACGATTTCAGCGGGAGGCTTCGAGACACCGGGGAGCTGTTTTTT
TRBV6-4,.,TRBD1,TRBJ1-1,CASSVDRERTEAFF,TGTGCCAGCAGTGTTGACAGGGAAAGGACTGAAGCTTTCTTT
TRBV27,.,.,TRBJ2-7,CASSYLAGAYEQYF,TGTGCCAGCAGTTACTTAGCTGGTGCCTACGAGCAGTACTTC
TRBV4-2,.,.,TRBJ2-7,CASSQDLAYEQYF,TGTGCCAGCAGCCAAGATCTCGCCTACGAGCAGTACTTC
TRBV12-5,.,TRBD2,TRBJ2-1,CASGLVLGAGGPDEQFF,TGTGCTAGTGGTTTGGTTTTAGGTGCGGGAGGGCCCGATGAGCAGTTCTTC
TRBV11-2,.,.,TRBJ2-3,CASRPAGPSTDTQYF,TGTGCCAGCAGACCGGCGGGGCCGAGCACAGATACGCAGTATTTT
TRBV19,.,TRBD1,TRBJ1-1,CASSSAGTGGVGTEAFF,TGTGCCAGTAGTAGTGCCGGGACAGGGGGCGTGGGAACTGAAGCTTTCTTT
TRBV6-1,once,.,TRBJ1-5,CASSDDYQPQHF,TGTGCCAGCAGTGACGACTATCAGCCCCAGCATTTT
TRBV6-5,many,TRBD2,TRBJ2-1,CASSLTAGGPNEQFF,TGTGCCAGCAGTCTTACAGCGGGAGGGCCGAATGAGCAGTTCTTC
TRBV28,.,TRBD2,TRBJ2-2,CASNSGRDTGELFF,TGTGCCAGCAATAGCGGGAGGGACACCGGGGAGCTGTTTTTT
TRBV7-7,.,.,TRBJ2-5,CASSQLPGKGETQYF,TGTGCCAGCAGCCAATTGCCCGGAAAAGGGGAGACCCAGTACTTC
TRBV2,.,.,TRBJ2-3,CASSEWRNTDTQYF,TGTGCCAGCAGTGAATGGCGTAACACAGATACGCAGTATTTT
TRBV7-2,many,TRBD1,TRBJ2-1,CASSQGAGSKQFF,TGTGCCAGCAGCCAGGGGGCGGGCAGCAAGCAGTTCTTC
TRBV28,.,.,TRBJ1-2,CASSTRLYGYTF,TGTGCCAGCAGTACCCGCCTCTATGGCTACACCTTC
TRBV6-6,.,TRBD1,TRBJ1-1,CASSVKGANTEAFF,TGTGCCAGCAGCGTCAAGGGGGCGAACACTGAAGCTTTCTTT
TRBV5-1,once,.,TRBJ2-1,CASSLQYNEQFF,TGCGCCAGCAGCTTGCAGTACAATGAGCAGTTCTTC
TRBV6-1,.,.,TRBJ2-7,CASMEGNEQYF,TGTGCCAGCATGGAGGGGAACGAGCAGTACTTC
TRBV5-6,.,TRBD2,TRBJ2-7,CASSLAPGGTSYEQYF,TGTGCCAGCAGCCTTGCCCCGGGAGGGACCTCCTACGAGCAGTACTTC
TRBV7-9,.,.,TRBJ2-5,CASSLRARGREEETQYF,TGTGCCAGCAGCTTAAGGGCTCGGGGGCGGGAAGAGGAGACCCAGTACTTC
TRBV7-9,.,.,TRBJ1-1,CASSPTRDDGTEAFF,TGTGCCAGCAGCCCGACCAGGGATGACGGCACTGAAGCTTTCTTT
TRBV4-2,.,.,TRBJ2-7,CASSQPGSTDEQYF,TGTGCCAGCAGCCAACCCGGGAGTACAGACGAGCAGTACTTC
TRBV6-4,.,.,TRBJ1-5,CASSQTTGGSNQPQHF,TGTGCCAGCAGTCAAACCACGGGGGGGAGCAATCAGCCCCAGCATTTT
TRBV28,many,.,TRBJ2-7,CASSLVLGEQYF,TGTGCCAGCAGTTTAGTCCTCGGGGAGCAGTACTTC
TRBV11-2,few,TRBD2,TRBJ2-7,CACTRGTSSSEQYF,TGTGCCTGCACAAGAGGGACTAGTTCCTCCGAGCAGTACTTC
TRBV4-1,.,.,TRBJ1-4,CASSQRGIENEKLFF,TGCGCCAGCAGCCAGCGGGGGATAGAAAATGAAAAACTGTTTTTT
TRBV7-2,.,TRBD2,TRBJ2-5,CASSILAGGPGETQYF,TGTGCCAGCAGCATACTAGCGGGAGGGCCGGGAGAGACCCAGTACTTC
TRBV2,.,.,TRBJ1-4,CASSDLRITRGATNEKLFF,TGTGCCAGCAGTGACCTCAGGATCACTCGGGGCGCAACTAATGAAAAACTGTTTTTT
TRBV7-9,.,.,TRBJ1-3,CASSLEGTYSGNTIYF,TGTGCCAGCAGCTTAGAAGGGACATACTCTGGAAACACCATATATTTT
TRBV4-1,.,.,TRBJ2-7,CASTSSVASRPHEQYF,TGCGCCAGCACCTCCTCTGTGGCGTCGAGGCCCCACGAGCAGTACTTC
TRBV27,.,TRBD1,TRBJ2-2,CASSFYRGKVDTGELFF,TGTGCCAGCAGTTTCTACAGGGGGAAGGTTGACACCGGGGAGCTGTTTTTT
TRBV28,.,TRBD1,TRBJ2-7,CASSPPGQGGYEQYF,TGTGCCAGCAGCCCTCCTGGACAGGGTGGGTACGAGCAGTACTTC
TRBV7-8,few,.,TRBJ1-5,CASSPREGGKPQHF,TGTGCCAGCAGCCCTAGGGAAGGGGGGAAGCCCCAGCATTTT
TRBV7-9,.,TRBD1,TRBJ2-2,CASSKGTGVNTGELFF,TGTGCCAGCAGCAAGGGGACAGGGGTTAATACCGGGGAGCTGTTTTTT
TRBV25-1,.,TRBD1,TRBJ2-5,CASTSHTIGTGGQETQYF,TGTGCCAGCACCAGCCACACGATCGGGACAGGGGGACAAGAGACCCAGTACTTC
TRBV5-1,.,TRBD1,TRBJ1-4,CASSSQGAYEKLFF,TGCGCCAGCAGCTCTCAGGGGGCGTATGAAAAACTGTTTTTT
TRBV7-2,.,TRBD2,TRBJ2-1,CASSLLTTSGTPHEQFF,TGTGCCAGCAGCTTATTAACGACTAGCGGGACCCCCCATGAGCAGTTCTTC